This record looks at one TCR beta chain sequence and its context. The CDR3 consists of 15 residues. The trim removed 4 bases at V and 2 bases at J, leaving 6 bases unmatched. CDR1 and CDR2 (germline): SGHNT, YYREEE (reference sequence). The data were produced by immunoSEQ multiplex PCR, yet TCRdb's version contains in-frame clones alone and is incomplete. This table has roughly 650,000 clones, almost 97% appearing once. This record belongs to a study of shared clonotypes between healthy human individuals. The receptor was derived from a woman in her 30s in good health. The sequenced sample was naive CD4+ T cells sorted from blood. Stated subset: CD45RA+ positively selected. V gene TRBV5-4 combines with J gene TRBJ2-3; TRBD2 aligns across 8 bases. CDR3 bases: TGTGCCAGCAGCCTACTAGCGGACACCACAGATACGCAGTATTTT. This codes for CASSLLADTTDTQYF.